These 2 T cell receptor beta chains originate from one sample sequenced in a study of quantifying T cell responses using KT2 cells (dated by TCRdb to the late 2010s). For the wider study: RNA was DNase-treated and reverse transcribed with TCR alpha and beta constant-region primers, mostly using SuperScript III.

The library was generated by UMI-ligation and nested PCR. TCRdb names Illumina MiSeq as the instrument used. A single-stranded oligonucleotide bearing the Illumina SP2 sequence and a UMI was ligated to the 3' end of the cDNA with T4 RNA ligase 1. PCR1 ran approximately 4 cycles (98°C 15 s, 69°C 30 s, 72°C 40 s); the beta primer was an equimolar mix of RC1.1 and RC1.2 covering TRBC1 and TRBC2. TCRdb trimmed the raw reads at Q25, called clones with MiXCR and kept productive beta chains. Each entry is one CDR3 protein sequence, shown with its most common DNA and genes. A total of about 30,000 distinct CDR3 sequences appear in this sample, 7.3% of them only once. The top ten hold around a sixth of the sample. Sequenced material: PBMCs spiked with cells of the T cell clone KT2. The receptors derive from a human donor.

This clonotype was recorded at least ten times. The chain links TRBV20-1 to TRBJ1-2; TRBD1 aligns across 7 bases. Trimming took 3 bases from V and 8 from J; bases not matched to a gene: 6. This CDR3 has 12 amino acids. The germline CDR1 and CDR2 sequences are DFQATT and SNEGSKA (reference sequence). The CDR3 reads CSARTGSWGYTF. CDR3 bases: TGCAGTGCTAGGACAGGGTCTTGGGGCTACACCTTC.

The CDR3 DNA reads TGTGCCAGCAGCCCTTTAACGTCCGGGACAGGGATTTACGAGCAGTACTTC. It specifies CASSPLTSGTGIYEQYF. The gene calls are TRBV14 and TRBJ2-7, with TRBD1 identical over 9 bases. V lost 4 bases to trimming and J lost 4 bases; unmatched junction nucleotides: 14. CDR3 size: 17 residues. Germline CDR1 is SGHDN and CDR2 is FVKESK.